These T cell receptor beta chains were read from a single sample in a study of metastatic and nonmetastatic thyroid tumors. With MiXCR, TCRdb called clones anew from the PCR reads. This sample has more than 13,000 clones, with around 32% found just once. Sequenced input: tumor tissue. All receptors derive from a male donor with papillary thyroid cancer or a benign thyroid nodule (not recorded which). Some clones in this sample may be carry-over from other donors' samples. Both conserved end residues are part of each CDR3. D genes are given only for firm matches. The size field is filled for only some rows; it gives once, few, many or a size class.

size: few; J: TRBJ2-7; D: TRBD1; V: TRBV6-5; CDR3: CASSNLRDSSYEQYF; DNA: TGTGCCAGCAGTAACCTACGGGACAGCTCCTACGAGCAGTACTTC
size: -; J: TRBJ2-2; D: -; V: TRBV30; CDR3: CAWSPGNTGELFF; DNA: TGTGCCTGGAGTCCCGGGAACACCGGGGAGCTGTTTTTT
size: -; J: TRBJ2-7; D: -; V: TRBV20-1; CDR3: CSARDLTGHTYEQYF; DNA: TGCAGTGCTAGAGATCTAACAGGGCACACCTACGAGCAGTACTTC
size: few; J: TRBJ1-4; D: -; V: TRBV28; CDR3: CASSFQSGRATGRGEELFF; DNA: TGTGCCAGCAGTTTCCAGAGCGGTCGAGCTACGGGACGGGGCGAAGAACTGTTTTTT
size: many; J: TRBJ2-2; D: TRBD1; V: TRBV6-4; CDR3: CASSEGGDTGELFF; DNA: TGTGCCAGCAGTGAAGGGGGCGACACCGGGGAGCTGTTTTTT
size: -; J: TRBJ1-3; D: -; V: TRBV9; CDR3: CASSVDSGNTIYF; DNA: TGTGCCAGCAGCGTAGACTCTGGAAACACCATATATTTT
size: many; J: TRBJ2-3; D: TRBD2; V: TRBV7-2; CDR3: CASIGVLTSGAKRPDTQYF; DNA: TGTGCCAGCATAGGGGTCTTGACTAGCGGGGCTAAGAGACCAGATACGCAGTATTTT
size: many; J: TRBJ1-2; D: -; V: TRBV19; CDR3: CASSIQENYGYTF; DNA: TGTGCCAGTAGTATACAGGAAAACTATGGCTACACCTTC
size: -; J: TRBJ1-1; D: -; V: TRBV6-1; CDR3: CASSPGSRTSTEAFF; DNA: TGTGCCAGCAGTCCAGGTAGTCGGACGTCCACTGAAGCTTTCTTT
size: -; J: TRBJ1-1; D: -; V: TRBV5-1; CDR3: CASSSKQLMNTEAFF; DNA: TGCGCCAGCAGCTCCAAACAGTTGATGAACACTGAAGCTTTCTTT
size: -; J: TRBJ2-1; D: -; V: TRBV27; CDR3: CASSLFASETPYNEQFF; DNA: TGTGCCAGCAGTTTATTCGCTAGCGAAACCCCCTACAATGAGCAGTTCTTC
size: -; J: TRBJ2-3; D: -; V: TRBV25-1; CDR3: CASSDAGFQEYF; DNA: TGTGCCAGCAGTGACGCAGGGTTTCAGGAGTATTTT
size: many; J: TRBJ1-1; D: -; V: TRBV6-1; CDR3: CASQVGHFLNTEAFF; DNA: TGTGCCAGCCAAGTTGGCCACTTCCTGAACACTGAAGCTTTCTTT
size: few; J: TRBJ2-7; D: -; V: TRBV7-2; CDR3: CASSLDDYEQYF; DNA: TGTGCCAGCAGCTTGGACGATTACGAGCAGTACTTC
size: many; J: TRBJ2-7; D: TRBD2; V: TRBV6-1; CDR3: CASSEIGLAGFYEQYF; DNA: TGTGCCAGCAGTGAAATCGGACTAGCGGGGTTCTACGAGCAGTACTTC
size: many; J: TRBJ2-3; D: -; V: TRBV12-3/TRBV12-4; CDR3: CASSTYTQYF; DNA: TGTGCCAGCAGTACTTATACGCAGTATTTT
size: -; J: TRBJ2-1; D: -; V: TRBV18; CDR3: CASSPTGPTYNEQFF; DNA: TGTGCCAGCTCACCCACGGGACCGACCTACAATGAGCAGTTCTTC
size: once; J: TRBJ2-3; D: TRBD1; V: TRBV3-1; CDR3: CASSPRGDRGWDTQYF; DNA: TGTGCCAGCAGCCCCAGGGGTGACAGGGGATGGGATACGCAGTATTTT
size: few; J: TRBJ2-3; D: TRBD1; V: TRBV5-1; CDR3: CASSLEQGARTDTQYF; DNA: TGCGCCAGCAGCTTGGAACAGGGGGCCCGGACAGATACGCAGTATTTT
size: many; J: TRBJ2-7; D: -; V: TRBV27; CDR3: CARSGTLKISMLGEQYF; DNA: TGTGCCAGGTCTGGGACGCTAAAAATCTCCATGCTGGGGGAGCAGTACTTC
size: many; J: TRBJ2-4; D: TRBD1; V: TRBV2; CDR3: CASLPPTGGFKNIQYF; DNA: TGTGCCAGCCTCCCTCCGACAGGGGGATTCAAAAACATTCAGTACTTC
size: many; J: TRBJ1-1; D: -; V: TRBV19; CDR3: CASSKGDTEAFF; DNA: TGTGCCAGTAGTAAAGGGGATACTGAAGCTTTCTTT
size: many; J: TRBJ1-2; D: TRBD1; V: TRBV29-1; CDR3: CSVERQGGRGYTF; DNA: TGCAGCGTTGAGCGACAGGGGGGCCGGGGCTACACCTTC
size: few; J: TRBJ1-2; D: -; V: TRBV14; CDR3: CASSQDRVRQSF; DNA: TGTGCCAGCAGCCAAGATAGGGTCCGCCAGTCCTTC
size: few; J: TRBJ1-2; D: TRBD1; V: TRBV28; CDR3: CASQGQFVYGYTF; DNA: TGTGCCAGCCAGGGACAGTTCGTCTATGGCTACACCTTC
size: many; J: TRBJ2-1; D: TRBD2; V: TRBV6-1; CDR3: CASSRTSGVGEQFF; DNA: TGTGCCAGCAGTCGGACTAGCGGGGTGGGAGAGCAGTTCTTC
size: -; J: TRBJ1-6; D: -; V: TRBV11-2; CDR3: CASSLDTGLGSPLHF; DNA: TGTGCCAGCAGCTTAGATACCGGCCTTGGGTCACCCCTCCACTTT
size: many; J: TRBJ2-2; D: -; V: TRBV18; CDR3: CASTRAGELFF; DNA: TGTGCCAGCACCAGAGCCGGGGAGCTGTTTTTT
size: few; J: TRBJ1-1; D: -; V: TRBV6-2/TRBV6-3; CDR3: CASSYSPDTEAFF; DNA: TGTGCCAGCAGTTACAGCCCGGACACTGAAGCTTTCTTT
size: -; J: TRBJ2-7; D: -; V: TRBV6-2/TRBV6-3; CDR3: CASSYSIGVGHEQYF; DNA: TGTGCCAGCAGTTACTCTATCGGGGTGGGACACGAGCAGTACTTC
size: large; J: TRBJ2-1; D: TRBD2; V: TRBV6-1; CDR3: CASSGTSGGANEQFF; DNA: TGTGCCAGCAGTGGGACTAGCGGGGGGGCCAATGAGCAGTTCTTC
size: many; J: TRBJ2-5; D: -; V: TRBV7-9; CDR3: CASHRVEETQYF; DNA: TGTGCCTCCCACAGGGTGGAAGAGACCCAGTACTTC